Sequencing of this T cell receptor beta chain was carried out in a study of T cell responses to AZD1222 COVID-19 vaccine. Study observations and caveats: Baseline serology detected seropositivity in only six AZD1222 recipients. White British people made up most donors, females outnumbered males, and clonal diversity was possibly underestimated. Spike regions recognized by vaccine-associated CD4 TCRs spanned the protein, led by 160-218 and 743-854. Repertoires were obtained only post-peak T cell response.

Note on this clone: Its antigen is not known.

Assay used: immunoSEQ multiplex PCR; TCRdb lists only in-frame clones, some missing. This table holds around 150,000 clones, approximately 90% found once. The germline CDR1 and CDR2 sequences are SGHDN and FVKESK. J gave up 4 bases and V 1 base, and 7 bases lay outside the gene matches. This CDR3 has 17 amino acids. The chain has TRBV14 and TRBJ2-5, with 12 bases aligning to TRBD2. This clonotype originated in an adult who received the AZD1222 COVID-19 vaccine. The material was peripheral blood, obtained 28 days after the second AZD1222 dose. The DNA for the CDR3 is TGTGCCAGCAGCCAAGTACGACAACTAGCGGGAGGAGAGACCCAGTACTTC. Residues: CASSQVRQLAGGETQYF.